This section outlines one TCR beta chain sequence together with its context. Its target is unknown. Study-wide findings and caveats: Tumor-infiltrating Treg TCR alpha and beta sequences overlapped most with tumor naive CD4+ T cells, then blood naive.

Constant-region reverse primers amplified full-length variable regions, followed by semi-nested Nested Universal Primer A PCR. TCRdb re-analysed the 5' RACE reads in MiXCR, keeping a single row per CDR3 protein. Among fewer than 65,000 distinct CDR3 sequences listed, around 30% were seen once. V gave up 2 bases and J gave up 5 bases, with 5 bases separating them. Per the germline V gene, CDR1 is SGHVS and CDR2 is FNYEAQ. This CDR3 comprises 12 residues. The chain joins TRBV7-6 to TRBJ2-3; D not resolved. This clonotype originated in a female donor with breast cancer. The material sequenced was tumor-infiltrating naive CD4+ T cells sorted from the breast tumor. Subset specified: naive CD4+ T cells, CD4+CD45RA+CD25-. The CDR3: CASSLNEDTQYF. CDR3 DNA: TGTGCCAGCAGCTTAAATGAAGATACGCAGTATTTT.